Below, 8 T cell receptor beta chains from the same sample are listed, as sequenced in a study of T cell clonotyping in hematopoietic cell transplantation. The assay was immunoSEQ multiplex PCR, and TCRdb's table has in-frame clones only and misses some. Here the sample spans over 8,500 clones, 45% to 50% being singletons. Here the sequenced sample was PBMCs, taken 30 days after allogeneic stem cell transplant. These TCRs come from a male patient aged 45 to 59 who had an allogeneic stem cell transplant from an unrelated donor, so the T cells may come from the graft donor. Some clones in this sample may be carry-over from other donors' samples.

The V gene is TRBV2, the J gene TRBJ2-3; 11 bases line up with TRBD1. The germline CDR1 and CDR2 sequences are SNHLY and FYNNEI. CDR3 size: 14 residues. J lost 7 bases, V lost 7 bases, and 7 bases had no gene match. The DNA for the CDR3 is TGTGCCAGCAACTCCGGGACAGGGGGATATACGCAGTATTTT. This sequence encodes CASNSGTGGYTQYF.

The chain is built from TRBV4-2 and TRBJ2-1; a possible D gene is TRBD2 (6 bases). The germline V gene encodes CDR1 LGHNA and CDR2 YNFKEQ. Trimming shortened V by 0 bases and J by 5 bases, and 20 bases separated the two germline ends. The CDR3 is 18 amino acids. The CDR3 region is CASSQDTPQGLTDNEQFF. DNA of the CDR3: TGTGCCAGCAGCCAAGATACGCCGCAAGGACTAACCGACAATGAGCAGTTCTTC.

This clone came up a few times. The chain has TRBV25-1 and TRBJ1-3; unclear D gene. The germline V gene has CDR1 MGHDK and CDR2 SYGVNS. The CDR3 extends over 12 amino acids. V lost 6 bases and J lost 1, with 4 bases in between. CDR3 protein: CASSLSGNTIYF. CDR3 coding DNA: TGTGCCAGCAGCTTATCTGGAAACACCATATATTTT.

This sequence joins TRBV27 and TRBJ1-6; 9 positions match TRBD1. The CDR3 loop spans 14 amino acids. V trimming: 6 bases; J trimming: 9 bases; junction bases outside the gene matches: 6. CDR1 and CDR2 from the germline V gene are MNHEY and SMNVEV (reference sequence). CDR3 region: CASSLRDRASPLHF. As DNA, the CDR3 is TGTGCCAGCAGCCTCCGGGACAGGGCTTCACCCCTCCACTTT.

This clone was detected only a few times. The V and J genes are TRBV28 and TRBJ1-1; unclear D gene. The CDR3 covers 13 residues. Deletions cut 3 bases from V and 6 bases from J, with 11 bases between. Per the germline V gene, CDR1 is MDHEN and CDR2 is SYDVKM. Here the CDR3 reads CASSFVGFAEAFF. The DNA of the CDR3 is TGTGCCAGCAGTTTTGTCGGGTTCGCTGAAGCTTTCTTT.

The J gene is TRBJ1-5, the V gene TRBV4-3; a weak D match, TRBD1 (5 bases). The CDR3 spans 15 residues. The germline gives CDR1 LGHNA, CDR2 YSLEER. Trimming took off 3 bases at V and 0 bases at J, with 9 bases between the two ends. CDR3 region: CASSQYRYSNQPQHF. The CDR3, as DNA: TGCGCCAGCAGCCAGTACAGGTATAGCAATCAGCCCCAGCATTTT.

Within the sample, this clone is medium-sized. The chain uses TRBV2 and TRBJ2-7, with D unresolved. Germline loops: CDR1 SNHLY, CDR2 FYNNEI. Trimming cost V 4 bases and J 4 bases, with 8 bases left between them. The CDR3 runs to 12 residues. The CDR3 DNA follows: TGTGCCAGCAGTGCATTAGGGTACGAGCAGTACTTC. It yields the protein CASSALGYEQYF. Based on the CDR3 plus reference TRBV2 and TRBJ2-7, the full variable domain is EPEVTQTPSHQVTQMGQEVILRCVPISNHLYFYWYRQILGQKVEFLVSFYNNEISEKSEIFDDQFSVERPDGSNFTLKIRSTKLEDSAMYFCASSALGYEQYFGPGTRLTVT.

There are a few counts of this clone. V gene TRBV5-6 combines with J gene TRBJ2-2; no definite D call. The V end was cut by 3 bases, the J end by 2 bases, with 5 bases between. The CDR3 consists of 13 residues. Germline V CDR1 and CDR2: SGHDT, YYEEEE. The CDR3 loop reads CASSWINTGELFF. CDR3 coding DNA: TGTGCCAGCAGCTGGATCAACACCGGGGAGCTGTTTTTT.